This is a list of T cell receptor beta chains from one sample in a study of a mutant IDH1 vaccine in newly diagnosed glioma. Antigens of these TCRs are unknown. Here immunoSEQ multiplex PCR was the method, and the copy in TCRdb shows in-frame clones only, minus some. The data contain about 32,000 clones, around 77% of them singletons. This sample comprised PBMCs, obtained from a glioma patient whose treatment included an IDH1 peptide vaccine. These receptors all stem from a man aged 35-49 years with glioma. Some clones in this sample may be carry-over from other donors' samples. CDR3s include the opening cysteine and the closing phenylalanine or tryptophan. A D gene is named only where the DNA matches it firmly. Some rows mark clone size as missing; the rest say once, few, many or name a class of expanded clone.

>-|TRBJ1-2|-|TRBV7-9
TGTGCCACCCAAGGGGGAGGCTACACCTTC
CATQGGGYTF
>-|TRBJ2-7|-|TRBV6-1
TGTGCCAGCAGTGAATACTATTCGTCTTCGGGGGAGCAGTACTTC
CASSEYYSSSGEQYF
>-|TRBJ1-4|-|TRBV27
TGTGCCAGCAGTTTATCCAGGGGTACTGAAAAACTGTTTTTT
CASSLSRGTEKLFF
>-|TRBJ2-5|once|TRBV10-3
TGTGCCATCAGTTGGGCAGACCAAGAGACCCAGTACTTC
CAISWADQETQYF
>TRBD2|TRBJ2-7|-|TRBV7-2
TGTGCCAGCAGCTTGTTAGCGGGGGAATACGAGCAGTACTTC
CASSLLAGEYEQYF
>TRBD2|TRBJ2-7|-|TRBV7-8
TGTGCCAGCAGCCTGACTAGCGGGGGGCCCCTCTCCTACGAGCAGTACTTC
CASSLTSGGPLSYEQYF
>-|TRBJ1-2|-|TRBV6-6
TGTGCCAGCAGCCTATCCCGAAGTTACGATGGCTACACCTTC
CASSLSRSYDGYTF
>-|TRBJ1-5|-|TRBV5-4
TGTGCCAGCAGCTTGGCCGGGACGAGAGGGCCCCAGCATTTT
CASSLAGTRGPQHF
>-|TRBJ1-2|-|TRBV5-6
TGTGCCAGCAGCTTGTCGGCGGTCAAGTCGCGAGGCTACACCTTC
CASSLSAVKSRGYTF
>-|TRBJ1-5|-|TRBV7-9
TGTGCCAGCAGCAGATGGGACATCAATCAGCCCCAGCATTTT
CASSRWDINQPQHF
>TRBD1|TRBJ1-2|-|TRBV29-1
TGCAGCGCCGAGGCCGGGACAGGGGGCGCGGATGGCTACACCTTC
CSAEAGTGGADGYTF
>-|TRBJ2-5|once|TRBV5-1
TGCGCCAGCAGCTTGGACAGGGACGAGACCCAGTACTTC
CASSLDRDETQYF
>TRBD1|TRBJ1-2|-|TRBV4-3
TGCGCCAGCAGCCAAGTTGGACAGGGAACGAACTATGGCTACACCTTC
CASSQVGQGTNYGYTF
>TRBD1|TRBJ2-1|-|TRBV4-1
TGCGCCAGCAGCCAACCACTCCCTAGACCGGGACAGGGTTTCTACAATGAGCAGTTCTTC
CASSQPLPRPGQGFYNEQFF
>-|TRBJ1-1|-|TRBV6-5
TGTGCCAGCAGTAACGGGAGAGAGAACACTGAAGCTTTCTTT
CASSNGRENTEAFF
>TRBD1|TRBJ2-2|-|TRBV4-2
TGTGCCAGCAACTCGGGACAGACGAACACCGGGGAGCTGTTTTTT
CASNSGQTNTGELFF
>TRBD1|TRBJ2-1|few|TRBV10-1
TGCGCCAGCAGTGCGTCCGGGACAGGGGCGGTCAATGAGCAGTTCTTC
CASSASGTGAVNEQFF
>-|TRBJ2-2|-|TRBV19
TGTGCCAGTAGGTTTACCGGGGAGCTGTTTTTT
CASRFTGELFF
>-|TRBJ2-3|-|TRBV4-3
TGCGCCAGCAGCCTGGGGGGCCTAGATACGCAGTATTTT
CASSLGGLDTQYF
>-|TRBJ2-7|once|TRBV5-6
TGTGCCAGCAGCTTGGTGGGGGGCCCGGTTTCCGAGCAGTACTTC
CASSLVGGPVSEQYF
>TRBD1|TRBJ1-3|once|TRBV6-6
TGTGCCAGCAGTCCCGGGGAGGGGGCGGGTGGAAACACCATATATTTT
CASSPGEGAGGNTIYF
>-|TRBJ2-5|-|TRBV7-9
TGTGCCAGCAGCGGGGAGACCCAGTACTTC
CASSGETQYF
>TRBD1|TRBJ1-5|-|TRBV7-8
TGTGCCAGCAGCCAGGGGGGGGTAGGACAGCCCCAGCATTTT
CASSQGGVGQPQHF
>-|TRBJ1-3|few|TRBV5-1
TGCGCCAGCAGCTTGGGACAGAGCTCTGGAAACACCATATATTTT
CASSLGQSSGNTIYF
>-|TRBJ2-1|-|TRBV11-2
TGTGCCAGCAGCTTAGACGGAAACAATGAGCAGTTCTTC
CASSLDGNNEQFF
>-|TRBJ2-2|-|TRBV7-8
TGTGCCAGCAGCTTCAGGGTTGATTTCTCCGGGGAGCTGTTTTTT
CASSFRVDFSGELFF
>-|TRBJ2-7|-|TRBV4-2
TGTGCCAGCAGCCAAGATTCGACGTGGGGGACGGGACGCGAGCAGTACTTC
CASSQDSTWGTGREQYF
>-|TRBJ1-1|-|TRBV5-5
TGTGCCAGCAGCCCAGCACGGACACCCAACCTTTACACTGAAGCTTTCTTT
CASSPARTPNLYTEAFF
>-|TRBJ2-7|-|TRBV15
TGTGCCACCAGCAGAACAGGGTTGTCCTACGAGCAGTACTTC
CATSRTGLSYEQYF
>TRBD1|TRBJ1-3|-|TRBV6-5
TGTGCCAGCAGCCGACAGGGGAAGAGTGGAAACACCATATATTTT
CASSRQGKSGNTIYF
>TRBD1|TRBJ2-3|-|TRBV7-2
TGTGCCAGCAGCGACGGGACAGCCACAGATACGCAGTATTTT
CASSDGTATDTQYF
>-|TRBJ2-2|-|TRBV15
TGTGCCACCAGCAGAGATACGGTGAACACCGGGGAGCTGTTTTTT
CATSRDTVNTGELFF
>TRBD1|TRBJ1-1|-|TRBV5-4
TGTGCCAGCAGCATTCAGGGGGCGGGCACTGAAGCTTTCTTT
CASSIQGAGTEAFF
>-|TRBJ2-5|-|TRBV7-2
TGTGCCAGCAGCCATCGGGGTAGCGGCCAAGAGACCCAGTACTTC
CASSHRGSGQETQYF
>TRBD1|TRBJ2-7|-|TRBV19
TGTGCCAGCCGTCCAGGGACAGACCTCTCCTACGAGCAGTACTTC
CASRPGTDLSYEQYF
>TRBD1|TRBJ1-6|-|TRBV6-1
TGTGCCAGCAGTAAGGACAGGGCTAATAATTCACCCCTCCACTTT
CASSKDRANNSPLHF
>-|TRBJ1-2|-|TRBV30
TGTGCCTGGTTCACAGGGCGCAACTATGGCTACACCTTC
CAWFTGRNYGYTF
>TRBD2|TRBJ2-7|-|TRBV9
TGTGCCAGCAGCCACGGTACACTCGGACTAGCGGGGGAAGCCTACGAGCAGTACTTC
CASSHGTLGLAGEAYEQYF
>-|TRBJ1-1|-|TRBV7-9
TGTGCCAGCAGCTCCCGGGCCCTAGAAGCTTTCTTT
CASSSRALEAFF
>-|TRBJ2-2|-|TRBV6-5
TGTGCCAGCAGACCGACAGAACACACCGGGGAGCTGTTTTTT
CASRPTEHTGELFF
>-|TRBJ1-1|-|TRBV19
TGTGCCAGTAGTGTCCGGGACACGGCGAACACTGAAGCTTTCTTT
CASSVRDTANTEAFF
>TRBD2|TRBJ2-1|-|TRBV19
TGTGCCAGTAGTACTCCTAGCGGGGGGCAGCAGTTCTTC
CASSTPSGGQQFF
>TRBD2|TRBJ2-5|-|TRBV7-6
TGTGCCAGCAGCTCCCCTCCGTTCGGCGGGGGAGAGACCCAGTACTTC
CASSSPPFGGGETQYF
>-|TRBJ2-2|-|TRBV5-6
TGTGCCAGCAGCTTCGTAGGGTCTCACGGGGAGCTGTTTTTT
CASSFVGSHGELFF
>-|TRBJ2-2|-|TRBV5-1
TGCGCCAGCAGCGCTTCCGGGACGAGCACCGGGGAGCTGTTTTTT
CASSASGTSTGELFF
>-|TRBJ1-2|few|TRBV14
TGTGCCAGCAGCCAAGCGGAGGGCGGCTACACCTTC
CASSQAEGGYTF
>-|TRBJ2-5|-|TRBV27
TGTGCCAGCAGTAGGACTTTCACGGGGGTCCAGGAGACCCAGTACTTC
CASSRTFTGVQETQYF
>-|TRBJ1-5|once|TRBV4-3
TGCGCCAGCAGCCCTAGGGTGGGCAATCAGCCCCAGCATTTT
CASSPRVGNQPQHF
>-|TRBJ2-2|few|TRBV9
TGTGCCAGCAGCCTAATGGGCGGGGAGCTGTTTTTT
CASSLMGGELFF